The 6 T cell receptor beta chains below come from one sample, sequenced in a study of T cell responses to AZD1222 COVID-19 vaccine. TCRdb's copy holds only in-frame clones and misses some; the assay was immunoSEQ multiplex PCR. The data hold 90,000 to 100,000 clones, with 70% to 90% observed a single time. Source: peripheral blood, taken on day 0 of AZD1222 vaccination. These receptors came from an adult in good health.

CDR3 DNA sequence: TGTGCCAGCAGCTCCCAGGGGGGTTTTGGAGAGACCCAGTACTTC. Its protein is CASSSQGGFGETQYF. This sequence joins TRBV7-3 and TRBJ2-5; tentatively, D is TRBD1 (7 bases). The CDR3 consists of 15 residues. V lost 4 bases and J 4 bases, leaving 16 bases between the germline ends. The germline CDR1 and CDR2 sequences are SGHTA and FQGTGA.

CDR3 in amino acids: CASGGTVYGYTF. Here the CDR3 DNA reads TGTGCCAGCGGGGGAACGGTGTATGGCTACACCTTC. The chain recombines TRBV18 with TRBJ1-2; the D gene is possibly TRBD1 (5 bases). This CDR3 is 12 amino acids long. Looked up from germline, CDR1 is KGHSH and CDR2 is LQKENI. V was pared by 8 bases and J by 5 bases, with 12 bases between.

The rearrangement links TRBV6-5 to TRBJ1-2; D is possibly TRBD1 (5 bases). Trimming removed 7 bases from V and 7 bases from J, with 22 bases in between. The CDR3 is made up of 15 amino acids. In germline, CDR1 is MNHEY, CDR2 SVGAGI. This chain's CDR3 is CASKESLRELGGYTF. The DNA of the CDR3 is TGTGCCAGCAAGGAATCCCTCAGGGAACTAGGTGGCTACACCTTC.

The chain uses TRBV7-8 and TRBJ2-3; D is unresolved. This CDR3 contains 16 residues. Germline CDR1 is SGHVS and CDR2 is FQNEAQ. The CDR3 sequence is CATAFGSGTVPDTQYF. CDR3 bases: TGTGCTACCGCATTCGGGTCAGGAACTGTCCCAGATACGCAGTATTTT.

To note about this clone: The junction does not match germline at one end; this may be a read error. The chain has TRBV5-1 and TRBJ1-1, with D possibly TRBD1 on 5 matching bases. The CDR3 loop spans 16 amino acids. Germline CDR1 and CDR2: SGHRS and YFSETQ. The CDR3: CASSLGIRASDTEAFF. CDR3 sequence (DNA): TGTGCCAGCAGCTTGGGTATCAGGGCCTCAGACACTGAAGCTTTCTTT.

This chain connects TRBV6-4 to TRBJ1-6; D unresolved. The ends were cut back, 4 bases at V and 7 bases at J, with 11 bases in the middle. CDR3 length: 14 residues. Germline loops: CDR1 MRHNA, CDR2 SNTAGT. The CDR3 DNA reads as TGTGCCAGCAGTGCGTCTCCGGGGAATTCACCCCTCCACTTT. Translating it yields CASSASPGNSPLHF.